The 15 T cell receptor beta chains below come from one sample, sequenced in a study of CD8 T cells in Susac syndrome (dated by TCRdb to 2018 to 2020). The library relied on the immunoSEQ multiplex PCR assay. RNA was extracted using the RNeasy kit, and roughly 0.45 to 1 ug of the RNA was reverse transcribed with random hexamers. The public reads were quality trimmed at Q25 with fastp and then assembled into clones with MiXCR by TCRdb, keeping productive beta chains. Under each unique CDR3 protein, matching rows form one entry showing the most common genes and DNA. Across this sample there are 100,000 to 150,000 distinct CDR3 sequences, with around 95% seen only once. The ten largest clones represent just over 0.095% of the sample. The sequenced sample was CD4+ T cells from PBMCs. Source of these receptors: a human donor in good health.

In DNA form, the CDR3 reads TGCGCCAGCAGCCCACAGGGGGTCCAAGAGACCCAGTACTTC. It translates to CASSPQGVQETQYF. The chain couples TRBV5-1 to TRBJ2-5; 8 bases align to TRBD1. The ends lost 4 bases at V and 1 base at J; junction bases unmatched: 3. This CDR3 has 14 residues. The germline CDR1 and CDR2 sequences are SGHRS and YFSETQ.

This clonotype has just one count. The V and J genes are TRBV12-3 or TRBV12-4 and TRBJ2-3; TRBD2 is a possible D gene (5 bases). Trimming shortened V by 4 bases and J by 4 bases, and 18 bases separated the two germline ends. CDR3 size: 16 residues. Here the CDR3 DNA reads TGTGCCAGCAGTTCCCGGGGTAGCGCGGCCCCAGATACGCAGTATTTT. Protein sequence: CASSSRGSAAPDTQYF.

The chain joins TRBV20-1 to TRBJ1-1, with no clear D. With 4 bases removed from V and 2 bases from J, the gap between germline ends came to 11 bases. The CDR3 runs 13 residues. Germline V gene sequence: CDR1 DFQATT, CDR2 SNEGSKA (reference sequence). CDR3 loop: CSATRAHNTEAFF. CDR3 in DNA: TGCAGTGCTACACGAGCTCACAACACTGAAGCTTTCTTT.

The V call is TRBV18, the J call TRBJ2-5, with 8 bases lining up with TRBD1. V lost 1 base to trimming and J lost 5 bases; unmatched junction nucleotides: 6. This CDR3 has 15 amino acids. The germline V gene has CDR1 KGHSH and CDR2 LQKENI. The CDR3, as DNA: TGTGCCAGCTCACCACGTCAGGGGGCAGAGGAGACCCAGTACTTC. Encoded protein: CASSPRQGAEETQYF.

Concerning this clonotype itself: At one boundary the junction diverges from the germline segment, which might be a read error. This rearrangement joins TRBV5-1 to TRBJ2-6; D not certain. Germline CDR1 is SGHRS and CDR2 is YFSETQ. The CDR3 has 15 residues. CDR3 residues: CASSLGTSGANVLTF. CDR3 nucleotides: TGCGCCAGCAGTTTGGGAACCTCTGGGGCCAACGTCCTGACTTTC.

The chain joins TRBV2 to TRBJ2-5; TRBD1 agrees at 7 bases. Germline V gives CDR1 SNHLY, CDR2 FYNNEI. The CDR3 loop spans 14 amino acids. The V gene end was trimmed by 5 bases and the J gene end by 2 bases; junction bases not matched to a gene: 5. In nucleotides, the CDR3 is TGTGCCAGCAGTAAACAGGGGAAACAAGAGACCCAGTACTTC. Its translation: CASSKQGKQETQYF.

This chain joins TRBV5-1 and TRBJ2-3, with 11 bases that match TRBD1. V lost 5 bases, J lost 6 bases, and 8 bases stayed unmatched. Looked up from germline, CDR1 is SGHRS and CDR2 is YFSETQ. This CDR3 is 15 amino acids long. The CDR3 DNA follows: TGCGCCAGCAGTTACGGACAGGGGGCTTATGATACGCAGTATTTT. It specifies CASSYGQGAYDTQYF.

The rearrangement uses TRBV20-1 and TRBJ2-1; TRBD2 matches at 9 bases. V trimming: 8 bases; J trimming: 10 bases; junction bases outside the gene matches: 6. The germline gives CDR1 DFQATT, CDR2 SNEGSKA (reference sequence). The CDR3 is made up of 11 amino acids. In nucleotides, the CDR3 is TGCAGTCCGGGACTAGCAAGGGAGCAGTTCTTC. Its protein is CSPGLAREQFF.

The V gene is TRBV20-1, the J gene TRBJ2-5; 8 bases match TRBD2. The germline gives CDR1 DFQATT, CDR2 SNEGSKA (reference sequence). The length of the CDR3 is 12 residues. The CDR3 is CRIGLAGETQYF. The DNA for the CDR3 is TGCAGGATAGGACTAGCTGGAGAGACCCAGTACTTC.

This clonotype occurred once. This chain joins TRBV19 and TRBJ1-1; 9 bases are shared with TRBD1. Germline-derived CDR1 and CDR2 are LNHDA and SQIVND (reference sequence). The CDR3 totals 14 residues. Trimming at V came to 3 bases and at J to 11 bases, leaving 10 bases not matched to a gene. The CDR3 bases are TGTGCCAGTAGTATGCCGGGACAGGGAAGGGACGCTTTCTTT. Protein product: CASSMPGQGRDAFF.

The V call is TRBV19, the J call TRBJ2-1; the D is unclear. CDR3 length equals 16 residues. Germline V gives CDR1 LNHDA, CDR2 SQIVND (reference sequence). Trimming removed 3 bases at V and 4 bases at J, with 16 bases between. The CDR3 nucleotides read TGTGCCAGTAGTATCAGTTGGCGGCAGACGTACAATGAGCAGTTCTTC. Translating gives CASSISWRQTYNEQFF.

The V and J genes are TRBV20-1 and TRBJ2-5; 10 nucleotides agree with TRBD2. The CDR3 has 13 amino acids. Germline loops: CDR1 DFQATT, CDR2 SNEGSKA (reference sequence). V dropped 5 bases and J dropped 6; count of bases not matched to a gene: 6. The DNA of the CDR3 is TGCAGTGCTCTAGCGGGAGATGGGAAGACCCAGTACTTC. The encoded protein is CSALAGDGKTQYF.

This clonotype was picked up one time. The chain employs TRBV5-6 and TRBJ1-1; no clear D gene. V was clipped by 4 bases and J by 1 base, with 8 bases between them. CDR1 and CDR2 from the germline V gene are SGHDT and YYEEEE. The CDR3 consists of 13 residues. The CDR3 coding sequence is TGTGCCAGCAGCCGGATAACGAACACTGAAGCTTTCTTT. Its translation is CASSRITNTEAFF.

The chain couples TRBV7-9 to TRBJ2-5; 11 bases fit TRBD1. The CDR3 consists of 15 residues. CDR1 is SEHNR, CDR2 FQNEAQ, per germline (reference sequence). After removal of 5 bases from V and 2 bases from J, the junction contained 4 bases not matched to a gene. The CDR3 loop is CASSRDRGRQETQYF. The CDR3 DNA follows: TGTGCCAGCAGCCGGGACAGGGGGAGGCAAGAGACCCAGTACTTC.

V is TRBV29-1 and J is TRBJ2-5; D unclear. Germline CDR1 is SQVTM and CDR2 is ANQGSEA. This CDR3 has 11 amino acids. For the CDR3, the DNA is TGCCGAACTGGAGAAGGGGAGACCCAGTACTTC. It is translated as CRTGEGETQYF.